The entry below gives a single T cell receptor beta chain sequence along with its context. In the original processing: For nucleated cells, counts were estimated from reference gene primer amplification. Produced via immunoSEQ multiplex PCR; TCRdb's table is partial and in-frame only. D and trimming were read from the DNA, whereas the V and J calls and clone size are those reported in that table. This sample yields some 270,000 clones, of which 70% to 90% are seen a single time; 0.85% to 0.9% belongs to the top ten. This entry comes from a study of blood T cell repertoires in COVID-19. V lost 7 bases, J lost 2 bases, and 16 bases lay in between. The germline V gene has CDR1 SQVTM and CDR2 ANQGSEA. The CDR3 covers 14 residues.

The sequence was obtained from a human donor with COVID-19, enrolled during active disease. The donor label of this sample is uncertain. The sequencing input was peripheral blood. This sequence joins TRBV29-1 and TRBJ2-3; possibly TRBD2 for D (6 bases). The CDR3 here is CSGTGGTSTDTQYF. The CDR3 bases are TGCAGCGGTACCGGGGGAACCTCCACAGATACGCAGTATTTT.